Presented here are 2 T cell receptor beta chains from one specimen sequenced in a study of beta chain features in type 1 diabetes. Notes on the study in general: The study found moderately but significantly shorter TCRB CDR3s in all four CD4+ subsets of Type 1 diabetes patients.

No cognate antigen is known for these TCRs. Reverse transcribing all isolated RNA meant expressed TCRB transcripts were sequenced. The assay was immunoSEQ multiplex PCR, and TCRdb's table has in-frame clones only and misses some. The data show hundreds of thousands of clones, 9.3% seen once. Input material: central memory CD4+ T cells from blood. These receptors all come from a young man with type 1 diabetes.

The J gene is TRBJ2-7, the V gene TRBV4-3, with D tentatively TRBD2 (7 bases). CDR1 is LGHNA and CDR2 is YSLEER in the germline V gene. The CDR3 totals 14 residues. Trimming removed 2 bases from V and 9 bases from J, with 17 bases in between. CDR3 residues: CASSQLGGGGVQYF. The CDR3 DNA reads TGCGCCAGCAGCCAACTCGGGGGCGGGGGTGTGCAGTACTTC.

The genes are TRBV7-2 and TRBJ2-3, with 11 positions matching TRBD2. The CDR3 consists of 16 residues. Germline trimming cut 2 bases from V and 0 bases from J; bases unmatched to any gene: 1. Germline values: CDR1 SGHTA, CDR2 FQGNSA. The CDR3 DNA follows: TGTGCCAGCAGCTTACTAGCGGGGGGCAGCACAGATACGCAGTATTTT. Its protein is CASSLLAGGSTDTQYF.